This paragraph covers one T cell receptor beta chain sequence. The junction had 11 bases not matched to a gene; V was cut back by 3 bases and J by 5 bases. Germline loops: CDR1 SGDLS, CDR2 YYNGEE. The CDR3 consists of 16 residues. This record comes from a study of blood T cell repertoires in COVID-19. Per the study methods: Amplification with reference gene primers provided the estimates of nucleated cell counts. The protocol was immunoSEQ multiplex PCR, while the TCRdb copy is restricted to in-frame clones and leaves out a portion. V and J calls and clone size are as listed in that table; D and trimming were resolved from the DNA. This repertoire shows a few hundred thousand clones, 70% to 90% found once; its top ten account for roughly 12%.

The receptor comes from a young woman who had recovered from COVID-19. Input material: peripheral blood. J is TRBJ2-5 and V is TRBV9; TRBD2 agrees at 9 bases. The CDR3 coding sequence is TGTGCCAGCAGCGACAGCCGGGGACTAGCAACGGAGACCCAGTACTTC. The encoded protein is CASSDSRGLATETQYF.